The TCR beta chain described here comes from a study of CD8+CD57+ T cells in acquired aplastic anemia. Findings and caveats of the study: CD8+ Simpson's diversity in patients was not significantly different from that in controls.

The use of genomic DNA as template underpinned the TCR beta VDJ and CDR3 profiling. TCRdb used MiXCR to reprocess the reads, holding one entry per CDR3 protein. The sample has roughly 120,000 distinct CDR3 sequences; 50% to 70% are singletons. In regard to this clonotype: Its cognate antigen is unknown.

V shed 3 bases and J 5 bases; nucleotides not matched to a gene: 9. The CDR3 runs to 14 residues. Germline V gives CDR1 DFQATT, CDR2 SNEGSKA (reference sequence). Patients sequenced had flow cytometry evidence of CD8+CD57+ cell expansion. Severe acquired aplastic anemia was present in every patient. Sequences were obtained from sorted CD4+, CD8+, or CD8+CD57+ T cells (not recorded which) from PBMCs. This chain links TRBV20-1 with TRBJ2-7; the match to TRBD1 covers 8 bases. This TCR derives from a human donor with aplastic anemia. This CDR3 reads CSASLRDRFHEQYF. CDR3 DNA sequence: TGCAGTGCTAGTCTCCGGGACAGGTTCCACGAGCAGTACTTC.